This T cell receptor beta chain originates from a study of blood T cell repertoires in COVID-19. Whole-study context: From the United States, Italy and Spain came samples of acute and convalescent COVID-19.

Adults between roughly 18 and 90 years of age took part from fewer than 30 US areas. This clone appeared a few times. This table comes from immunoSEQ multiplex PCR, and its TCRdb copy is limited to in-frame clones, with some not included. The sample has hundreds of thousands of clones; roughly nine tenths are singletons. V gave up 4 bases and J gave up 1 base; unmatched junction bases: 6. CDR3 length: 16 amino acids. Germline lookup yields CDR1 MGHRA and CDR2 YSYEKL. The TCR originated in a man aged 25-40 years who had recovered from COVID-19. This rearrangement joins TRBV4-1 to TRBJ2-2, with 7 bases aligning to TRBD2. Sequences were obtained from PBMCs or T cells enriched from blood (not recorded which). For the CDR3, the DNA is TGCGCCAGCAGCCGAGGCGGACTAGTGAACACCGGGGAGCTGTTTTTT. It codes for CASSRGGLVNTGELFF.